Listed below are T cell receptor beta chains from one sample, sequenced in a study of OX40 agonist ivuxolimab in advanced cancers. The repertoire was sequenced with immunoSEQ multiplex PCR; TCRdb's copy has only in-frame clones and lacks some. This table has 55,000 to 60,000 clones, about four fifths appearing once. The sample consisted of CD4+ or CD8+ T cells sorted from blood, taken in a trial of the OX40 agonist ivuxolimab. These receptors originate from an adult with an advanced solid tumor such as melanoma, head and neck, liver or kidney cancer. CDR3s include the opening cysteine and the closing phenylalanine or tryptophan. D genes are given only for firm matches. Only some rows state a clone size, as once, few, many or a class for expanded clones.

abundance,j_gene,d_gene,v_gene,CDR3aa,CDR3nt
NA,TRBJ1-2,NA,TRBV5-4,CASSADNAGYGYTF,TGTGCCAGCAGCGCCGACAACGCCGGCTATGGCTACACCTTC
NA,TRBJ1-2,NA,TRBV18,CASSPPAVAGYTF,TGTGCCAGCTCACCCCCGGCCGTTGCAGGCTACACCTTC
NA,TRBJ1-5,NA,TRBV2,CASSGQRYSNQPQHF,TGTGCCAGCAGTGGTCAGAGATATAGCAATCAGCCCCAGCATTTT
NA,TRBJ2-1,NA,TRBV18,CASRREGAYYNEQFF,TGTGCCAGCCGACGGGAGGGGGCTTATTACAATGAGCAGTTCTTC
NA,TRBJ1-1,NA,TRBV15,CATSRDGGNTEAFF,TGTGCCACCAGCAGAGATGGAGGGAACACTGAAGCTTTCTTT
once,TRBJ2-1,TRBD1,TRBV4-3,CASRLQDRSPNEQFF,TGCGCCAGCAGGTTACAGGACAGGTCACCCAATGAGCAGTTCTTC
NA,TRBJ2-2,NA,TRBV7-9,CASSLLEGSNTGELFF,TGTGCCAGCAGCTTATTGGAAGGATCGAACACCGGGGAGCTGTTTTTT
NA,TRBJ2-7,TRBD2,TRBV19,CASRGTTYEQYF,TGTGCCAGTAGAGGGACTACCTACGAGCAGTACTTC
NA,TRBJ2-7,TRBD1,TRBV5-5,CASSHQPGQGAGEQYF,TGTGCCAGCAGCCACCAACCTGGACAGGGGGCAGGTGAGCAGTACTTC
NA,TRBJ2-2,TRBD2,TRBV18,CASLSATSGGLNTGELFF,TGTGCCAGCCTCTCCGCGACTAGCGGGGGACTGAACACCGGGGAGCTGTTTTTT
NA,TRBJ1-1,NA,TRBV11-2,CASSVNRETEAFF,TGTGCCAGCAGCGTGAACAGGGAAACTGAAGCTTTCTTT
NA,TRBJ2-1,NA,TRBV7-9,CASSPGRSSYNEQFF,TGTGCCAGCAGCCCCGGGCGCAGCTCCTACAATGAGCAGTTCTTC
NA,TRBJ2-1,NA,TRBV5-4,CASSLNRAYNEQFF,TGTGCCAGCAGCTTGAACAGGGCTTACAATGAGCAGTTCTTC
NA,TRBJ1-1,NA,TRBV4-3,CASSQERAMNTEAFF,TGCGCCAGCAGCCAAGAAAGGGCCATGAACACTGAAGCTTTCTTT
NA,TRBJ1-2,NA,TRBV6-5,CASSPSGANYGYTF,TGTGCCAGCAGCCCCAGTGGGGCTAACTATGGCTACACCTTC
NA,TRBJ2-5,TRBD2,TRBV7-8,CASSPQLAGQETQYF,TGTGCCAGCAGCCCCCAGTTAGCGGGTCAAGAGACCCAGTACTTC
NA,TRBJ1-1,TRBD1,TRBV7-2,CASSSQGDTEAFF,TGTGCCAGCAGCTCTCAGGGGGACACTGAAGCTTTCTTT
NA,TRBJ2-5,NA,TRBV28,CASSPYRHAVGTQYF,TGTGCCAGCAGCCCCTACCGACATGCGGTGGGGACCCAGTACTTC
NA,TRBJ2-2,NA,TRBV10-3,CAISAGGTNTGELFF,TGTGCCATCAGTGCTGGGGGAACGAACACCGGGGAGCTGTTTTTT
NA,TRBJ1-2,NA,TRBV30,CAWSVRDSGGYTF,TGTGCCTGGAGTGTGCGGGATTCGGGTGGCTACACCTTC
NA,TRBJ2-7,TRBD1,TRBV2,CASSRTGRYEQYF,TGTGCCAGCAGTCGGACAGGCCGCTACGAGCAGTACTTC
NA,TRBJ1-6,NA,TRBV28,CASSSYSSGSPLHF,TGTGCCAGCAGTTCATATTCGAGCGGTTCACCCCTCCACTTT
NA,TRBJ2-3,NA,TRBV11-3,CASSLESGRTDTQYF,TGTGCCAGCAGCCTTGAGAGTGGGAGAACAGATACGCAGTATTTT
once,TRBJ1-1,NA,TRBV10-3,CAISTGTSTEAFF,TGTGCCATCAGTACCGGGACATCCACTGAAGCTTTCTTT
few,TRBJ1-1,NA,TRBV7-2,CASSLVKDTEAFF,TGTGCCAGCAGCTTAGTTAAGGACACTGAAGCTTTCTTT
NA,TRBJ1-2,TRBD1,TRBV27,CASSPKGQALTNYGYTF,TGTGCCAGCAGTCCCAAGGGACAGGCGCTGACTAACTATGGCTACACCTTC
NA,TRBJ2-1,NA,TRBV27,CASSLSRSEQFF,TGTGCCAGCAGTTTATCGAGGAGTGAGCAGTTCTTC
NA,TRBJ2-7,NA,TRBV4-2,CASSQDTIIAF,TGTGCCAGCAGCCAAGATACGATTATAGCCTTC
NA,TRBJ2-2,NA,TRBV28,CAASSPQDFTGELFF,TGTGCCGCCAGCAGTCCCCAGGACTTCACCGGGGAGCTGTTTTTT
NA,TRBJ2-4,TRBD2,TRBV4-2,CASSQGAGGQDIQYF,TGTGCCAGCAGCCAAGGGGCGGGGGGGCAAGACATTCAGTACTTC
NA,TRBJ2-2,NA,TRBV28,CASCYRLATNTGELFF,TGTGCCAGCTGTTATCGCCTCGCGACGAACACCGGGGAGCTGTTTTTT
NA,TRBJ1-5,NA,TRBV6-5,CASSPTEAGYQAQHF,TGTGCCAGCAGCCCCACGGAGGCAGGTTATCAGGCCCAGCATTTT
NA,TRBJ2-7,TRBD1,TRBV6-1,CASRDDRGYEQYF,TGTGCCAGCCGCGACGACAGGGGCTACGAGCAGTACTTC
once,TRBJ2-1,TRBD2,TRBV7-8,CASSLLGTSGTDYNEQFF,TGTGCCAGCAGCTTACTAGGGACTAGCGGGACCGACTACAATGAGCAGTTCTTC
NA,TRBJ2-5,NA,TRBV7-2,CASSLRTLQETQYF,TGTGCCAGCAGCTTACGGACACTGCAAGAGACCCAGTACTTC
NA,TRBJ2-7,TRBD1,TRBV19,CASSMGQGSSYEQYF,TGTGCCAGTAGTATGGGACAGGGTTCCTCCTACGAGCAGTACTTC